These 21 T cell receptor beta chains share one sample of origin, sequenced in a study of blood T cell repertoires in COVID-19. TCRdb's copy holds only in-frame clones and misses some; the assay was immunoSEQ multiplex PCR. The data show around 270,000 clones, around 90% seen once. The source material was peripheral blood. The source is a woman in her fifties or sixties with COVID-19, enrolled during active disease.

The V call is TRBV3-1 (or the pseudogene TRBV3-2), the J call TRBJ1-2, with no clear D. Germline loops: CDR1 LGHDT, CDR2 YNNKEL (reference sequence). The V end was cut by 3 bases, the J end by 6 bases, with 14 bases between. This CDR3 has 14 amino acids. CDR3 amino acids: CASSQREGGNGYTF. In nucleotides, the CDR3 is TGTGCCAGCAGCCAGCGAGAGGGTGGTAATGGCTACACCTTC.

For the CDR3, the DNA is TGTGCCAGCAGTGACCCGGTCGATTTAGGACTAGCGAATAGGACGGATACGCAGTATTTT. Its protein product is CASSDPVDLGLANRTDTQYF. The rearrangement links TRBV6-4 to TRBJ2-3, with 9 bases that match TRBD2. Trimming took 2 bases from V and 6 from J; bases not matched to a gene: 21. The CDR3 is 20 amino acids. CDR1 is MRHNA and CDR2 is SNTAGT in the germline V gene.

CDR3: CASRTGEYGYTF. In nucleotides, the CDR3 is TGTGCCAGCAGGACAGGGGAATACGGCTACACCTTC. The genes are TRBV28 and TRBJ1-2; 8 nucleotides agree with TRBD1. V was clipped by 6 bases and J by 8 bases; unmatched bases: 5. CDR1 is MDHEN and CDR2 is SYDVKM in the germline V gene. The CDR3 runs 12 residues.

This chain links TRBV24-1 with TRBJ2-1, with 9 bases aligning to TRBD1. CDR3 size: 16 residues. V was clipped by 8 bases and J by 5 bases; unmatched bases: 12. In germline, CDR1 is KGHDR, CDR2 SFDVKD. The CDR3 reads CATTPSPGQGNNEQFF. For the CDR3, the DNA is TGTGCCACCACCCCGAGCCCGGGACAGGGAAACAATGAGCAGTTCTTC.

The chain uses TRBV28 and TRBJ2-1; 10 bases match TRBD2. Germline lookup yields CDR1 MDHEN and CDR2 SYDVKM. Germline trimming cut 3 bases from V and 16 bases from J; bases unmatched to any gene: 12. The CDR3 is made up of 14 amino acids. The CDR3 region has the DNA TGTGCCAGCAGTTTTAGTATACTAGCGGGACCCCTCTTCTTC. This encodes CASSFSILAGPLFF.

The count of this clone is one. The chain couples TRBV19 to TRBJ2-7; 8 nucleotides agree with TRBD2. CDR1 is LNHDA, CDR2 SQIVND, per germline (reference sequence). This CDR3 is 14 amino acids long. With 10 bases clipped from V and 0 bases from J, the junction kept 8 bases outside the gene matches. The CDR3 protein is CATSSTSASYEQYF. The CDR3 DNA reads as TGTGCCACCTCTTCGACTAGCGCCTCCTACGAGCAGTACTTC.

The chain is built from TRBV28 and TRBJ1-5; D is ambiguous. Trimming removed 4 bases at V and 11 bases at J, with 12 bases between. This CDR3 spans 12 amino acids. Germline V gene lookup returns CDR1 MDHEN and CDR2 SYDVKM. CDR3 nucleotides: TGTGCCAGCAGTTCCGCGGCCCGAGCCCAGCATTTT. Translated: CASSSAARAQHF.

The DNA for the CDR3 is TGCGCCAGCAGCCAACAGGGGACCAGGAATTCACCCCTCCACTTT. Translating gives CASSQQGTRNSPLHF. The rearrangement joins TRBV4-3 to TRBJ1-6; D perhaps matches TRBD1 (6 bases). CDR1 and CDR2 from the germline V gene are LGHNA and YSLEER. The CDR3 is 15 residues long. Between the trimmed V and J ends, which lost 2 bases and 7 bases, there was a span of 12 bases.

J is TRBJ2-2 and V is TRBV5-1, with D possibly TRBD2 on 6 matching bases. V was pared by 3 bases and J by 7 bases, with 25 bases between. The V gene's germline CDR1 is SGHRS and CDR2 YFSETQ. This CDR3 region has 18 residues. In DNA form, the CDR3 reads TGCGCCAGCAGCTCAAACCCCTACCCGTTCTCCGGGGGCGGGGAGCTGTTTTTT. As protein: CASSSNPYPFSGGGELFF.

This clone was observed once. The chain has TRBV20-1 and TRBJ2-1; D gene ambiguous. Trimming cost V 1 base and J 7 bases, with 5 bases left between them. The CDR3 is 11 amino acids. CDR1 is DFQATT and CDR2 is SNEGSKA in the germline V gene (reference sequence). CDR3 sequence reads: CSARVVNEQFF. The CDR3 DNA is TGCAGTGCTAGAGTCGTTAATGAGCAGTTCTTC.

The CDR3 loop is CASSLPGLDTQYF. As DNA, the CDR3 is TGTGCCAGCAGCCTCCCGGGACTGGATACGCAGTATTTT. The V and J genes are TRBV3-1 (or the pseudogene TRBV3-2) and TRBJ2-3, with D perhaps matching TRBD2 (6 bases). V lost 4 bases and J 6 bases, leaving 11 bases between the germline ends. Germline CDR1 is LGHDT and CDR2 is YNNKEL (reference sequence). The CDR3 consists of 13 residues.

V is TRBV27 and J is TRBJ2-7; perhaps TRBD2 as D (6 bases). Germline V gives CDR1 MNHEY, CDR2 SMNVEV (reference sequence). The ends were cut back, 6 bases at V and 7 bases at J, with 16 bases in the middle. This CDR3 comprises 13 residues. The DNA of the CDR3 is TGTGCCAGCAGGGTGATTCAGGAGGGAGAGCAGTACTTC. Translating gives CASRVIQEGEQYF.

The chain combines TRBV6-5 with TRBJ1-2; D is ambiguous. The CDR3 extends over 13 amino acids. Germline values: CDR1 MNHEY, CDR2 SVGAGI. With 6 bases removed from V and 5 bases from J, the gap between germline ends came to 13 bases. CDR3 amino acids: CASRSAGRYGYTF. CDR3 bases: TGTGCCAGCAGGTCCGCCGGGAGATATGGCTACACCTTC.

The gene calls are TRBV5-1 and TRBJ2-3, with 10 nucleotides matching TRBD2. Germline V gene lookup returns CDR1 SGHRS and CDR2 YFSETQ. This CDR3 comprises 16 residues. The V segment lost 4 bases and the J segment 1 base; nucleotides outside the gene matches: 6. CDR3: CASSPASGSGTDTQYF. The CDR3 region has the DNA TGCGCCAGCAGCCCAGCTAGCGGGAGTGGCACAGATACGCAGTATTTT.

The J gene is TRBJ1-2, the V gene TRBV3-1 (or the pseudogene TRBV3-2); unclear D gene. V was pared by 4 bases and J by 8 bases, with 11 bases between. CDR3 length: 12 amino acids. CDR1 and CDR2 from the germline V gene are LGHDT and YNNKEL (reference sequence). The CDR3 reads CASSRDIAGYTF. The CDR3 region has the DNA TGTGCCAGCAGCCGAGACATAGCCGGCTACACCTTC.

The table lists this clone with a few counts. In DNA, the CDR3 is TGTGCCAGCAGCCAAGGAGGGACTAGCGGTCTAAGGCGCACCGGGGAGCTGTTTTTT. Its protein product is CASSQGGTSGLRRTGELFF. The chain is built from TRBV3-1 (or the pseudogene TRBV3-2) and TRBJ2-2; 11 nucleotides line up with TRBD2. Looked up from germline, CDR1 is LGHDT and CDR2 is YNNKEL (reference sequence). J lost 4 bases, V lost 1 base, and 11 bases had no gene match. The CDR3 contains 19 residues.

The rearrangement uses TRBV19 and TRBJ2-1; D possibly corresponds to TRBD2 (5 bases). Trimming left V 6 bases short and J 10 bases short, with 13 bases between. In germline, CDR1 is LNHDA, CDR2 SQIVND (reference sequence). CDR3 size: 12 residues. The CDR3 sequence: CASRDSVGEQFF. The DNA of the CDR3 is TGTGCCAGTAGGGACTCGGTGGGCGAGCAGTTCTTC.

The chain has TRBV19 and TRBJ1-4, with 11 bases fitting TRBD1. This CDR3 is built from 15 residues. V lost 7 bases, J lost 6 bases, and 7 bases stayed unmatched. The germline V gene encodes CDR1 LNHDA and CDR2 SQIVND (reference sequence). The CDR3 nucleotides are TGTGCCAGTACCGAGGGGGACAGGGGGTATGAAAAACTGTTTTTT. Translated: CASTEGDRGYEKLFF. The complete variable domain, with remaining parts taken from reference TRBV19 and TRBJ1-4, reads DGGITQSPKYLFRKEGQNVTLSCEQNLNHDAMYWYRQDPGQGLRLIYYSQIVNDFQKGDIAEGYSVSREKKESFPLTVTSAQKNPTAFYLCASTEGDRGYEKLFFGSGTQLSVL.

V gene TRBV5-6 combines with J gene TRBJ2-7, with 9 bases lining up with TRBD1. This CDR3 is built from 15 residues. The J segment lost 2 bases and the V segment lost 5 bases, leaving 8 bases of the junction unmatched. Germline V gene sequence: CDR1 SGHDT, CDR2 YYEEEE. The CDR3 bases are TGTGCCAGCAGGGCTGGGGGACAGGGACCCTACGAGCAGTACTTC. Protein sequence: CASRAGGQGPYEQYF. Using reference TRBV5-6 and TRBJ2-7 for the parts outside the CDR3, the full variable domain is DAGVTQSPTHLIKTRGQQVTLRCSPKSGHDTVSWYQQALGQGPQFIFQYYEEEERQRGNFPDRFSGHQFPNYSSELNVNALLLGDSALYLCASRAGGQGPYEQYFGPGTRLTVT.

The chain is built from TRBV18 and TRBJ2-2; 7 nucleotides match TRBD1. The CDR3 is 15 residues long. The V segment lost 2 bases and the J segment 1 base; nucleotides outside the gene matches: 1. The germline V gene has CDR1 KGHSH and CDR2 LQKENI. The CDR3 DNA sequence: TGTGCCAGCTCACCAAGGGACAGGAACACCGGGGAGCTGTTTTTT. This encodes CASSPRDRNTGELFF.

This clone was found a few times. V gene TRBV19 combines with J gene TRBJ2-5, with 10 bases fitting TRBD2. The germline V gene encodes CDR1 LNHDA and CDR2 SQIVND (reference sequence). V shed 4 bases and J 6 bases; nucleotides not matched to a gene: 14. The CDR3 extends over 17 amino acids. DNA of the CDR3: TGTGCCAGTAGTACACGACTGAGCGGGAGGGCCTTGAAGACCCAGTACTTC. Its translation is CASSTRLSGRALKTQYF.